This TCR beta chain was captured by sequencing in a study of control samples from healthy donors and cancer patients. This clone was detected only once. TCRdb's copy holds only in-frame clones and misses some; the assay was immunoSEQ multiplex PCR. In the table there are some 410,000 clones, 90% of which are singletons. Looked up from germline, CDR1 is SGHDT and CDR2 is YYEEEE. V lost 4 bases to trimming and J lost 6 bases; unmatched junction nucleotides: 6. This CDR3 comprises 15 residues. The sample comprised PBMCs. The clonotype comes from a man in his forties or fifties with head and neck cancer. The rearrangement uses TRBV5-6 and TRBJ1-4, with 10 bases identical to TRBD1. The DNA of the CDR3 is TGTGCCAGCAGCCTGACAGGGGGCGCCGATGAAAAACTGTTTTTT. Its protein product is CASSLTGGADEKLFF.